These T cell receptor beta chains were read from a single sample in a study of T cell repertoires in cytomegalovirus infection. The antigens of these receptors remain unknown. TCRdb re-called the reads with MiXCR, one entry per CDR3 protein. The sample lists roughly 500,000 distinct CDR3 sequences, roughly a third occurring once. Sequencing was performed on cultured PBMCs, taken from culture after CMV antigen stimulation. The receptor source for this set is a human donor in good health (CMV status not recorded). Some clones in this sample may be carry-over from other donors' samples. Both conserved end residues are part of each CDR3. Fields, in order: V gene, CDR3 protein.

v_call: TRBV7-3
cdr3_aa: CASNFWEVLGTPVRDNYGYTF

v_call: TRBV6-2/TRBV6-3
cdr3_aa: CASRALATTDTQYF

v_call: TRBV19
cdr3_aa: CASSIGHRGRGELFF

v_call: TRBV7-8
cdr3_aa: CASSLVKGAYEQYF

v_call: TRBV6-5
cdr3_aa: CASSSYRGSNYGYTF

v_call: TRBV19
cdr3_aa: CASTDTLYRSPQETQYF

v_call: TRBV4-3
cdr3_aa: CASSQETWTAAFF

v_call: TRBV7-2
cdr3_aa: CASSPLPSADTQYF

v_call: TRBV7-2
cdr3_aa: CASSPKGPYTGELFF

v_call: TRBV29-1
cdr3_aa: CSVQTDYNSPLHF

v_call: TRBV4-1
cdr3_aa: CASSPQVTYEQYF

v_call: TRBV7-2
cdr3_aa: CASSLANSYATDTQYF

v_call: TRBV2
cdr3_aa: CASSEAASGSVEQFF

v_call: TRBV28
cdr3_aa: CASTTRDLAKNIQYF

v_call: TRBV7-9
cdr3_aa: CASSARPEGYEQYF

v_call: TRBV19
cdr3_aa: CASSIDLLSGYTF

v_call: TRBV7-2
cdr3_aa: CASLGTINEQFF

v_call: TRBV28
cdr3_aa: CASSAPGLGGFAANVLTF

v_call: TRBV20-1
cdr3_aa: CSARIPGIGELFF

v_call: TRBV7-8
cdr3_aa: CASSLVLNQPQHF

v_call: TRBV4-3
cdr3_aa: CASSQDGPRTEAFF

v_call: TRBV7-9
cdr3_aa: CASSSDRGGSPLHF

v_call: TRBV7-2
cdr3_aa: CASSFRVRSPLHF

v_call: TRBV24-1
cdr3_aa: CATSDPGQGYYGYTF

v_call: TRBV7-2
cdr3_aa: CASSLASGAPSTDTQYF

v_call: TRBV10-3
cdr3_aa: CAISEDRGYGYTF

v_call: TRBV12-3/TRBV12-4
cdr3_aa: CASSLLPEQFF

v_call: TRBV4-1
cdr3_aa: CASSQRDRDPKNIQYF

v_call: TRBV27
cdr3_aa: CASSFGRGLYEQYF

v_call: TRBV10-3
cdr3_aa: CAIRKRENTDTQYF

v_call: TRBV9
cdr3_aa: CASGRDSLIF

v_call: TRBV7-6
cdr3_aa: CASMSGTGGKTGELFF

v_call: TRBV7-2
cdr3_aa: CASSLNRGPTGQYF

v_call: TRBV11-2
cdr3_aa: CASSLISQETQYF

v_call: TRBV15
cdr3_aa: CATSRDHYGYTF